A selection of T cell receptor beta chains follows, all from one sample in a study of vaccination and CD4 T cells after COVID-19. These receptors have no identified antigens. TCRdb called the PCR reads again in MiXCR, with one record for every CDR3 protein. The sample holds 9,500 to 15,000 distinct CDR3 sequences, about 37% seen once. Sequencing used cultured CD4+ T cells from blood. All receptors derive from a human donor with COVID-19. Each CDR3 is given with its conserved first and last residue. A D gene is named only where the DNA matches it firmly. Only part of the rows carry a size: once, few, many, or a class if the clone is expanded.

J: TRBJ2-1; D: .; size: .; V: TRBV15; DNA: TGTGCCACCAGCAGTTACAATGAGCAGTTCTTC; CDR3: CATSSYNEQFF
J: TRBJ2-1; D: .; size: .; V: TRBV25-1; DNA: TGTGCCAGCAGTGAATCTTCTAAGTGGTACAATGAGCAGTTCTTC; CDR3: CASSESSKWYNEQFF
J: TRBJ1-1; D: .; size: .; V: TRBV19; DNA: TGTGCCAGTAGTTGGCCAGGGATGGCGAACACTGAAGCTTTCTTT; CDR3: CASSWPGMANTEAFF
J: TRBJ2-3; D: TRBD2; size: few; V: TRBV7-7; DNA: TGTGCTAGCAGCTTAAGTAGCGGGGGCACAGATACGCAGTATTTT; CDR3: CASSLSSGGTDTQYF
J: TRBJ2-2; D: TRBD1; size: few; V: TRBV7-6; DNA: TGTGCCAGCAGCCGACCGGGGGGGACAGGGGGGCCCGGGGAGCTGTTTTTT; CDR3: CASSRPGGTGGPGELFF
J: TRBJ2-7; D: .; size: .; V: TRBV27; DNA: TGTGCCAGCAGTTTACAAGCCATGGGAGGCGAGCAGTACTTC; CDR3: CASSLQAMGGEQYF
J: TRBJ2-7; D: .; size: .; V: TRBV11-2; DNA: TGTGCCAGCAGCCCCGACAGAAAAGTAGCGGAGCAGTACTTC; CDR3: CASSPDRKVAEQYF
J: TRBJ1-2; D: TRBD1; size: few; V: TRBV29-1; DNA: TGCAGCGTTGAAGACCGGGACAGGCTCTATGGCTACACCTTC; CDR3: CSVEDRDRLYGYTF
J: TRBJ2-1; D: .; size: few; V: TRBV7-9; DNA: TGTGCCAGCAGCTTAGGGGTAAACAATGAGCAGTTCTTC; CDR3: CASSLGVNNEQFF
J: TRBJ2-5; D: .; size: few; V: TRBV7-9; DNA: TGTGCCAGCAGCCCGACTAGACAAAGCCAAGAGACCCAGTACTTC; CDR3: CASSPTRQSQETQYF
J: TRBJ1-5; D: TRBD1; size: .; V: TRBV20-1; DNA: TGCAGTGCTAGAGATCGTTCGACAGGGGGGCTTGGTAGCAATCAGCCCCAGCATTTT; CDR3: CSARDRSTGGLGSNQPQHF
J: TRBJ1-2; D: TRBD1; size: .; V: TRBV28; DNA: TGTGCCAGCAGTCTGTCCGACAGGGGAAGCTATGGCTACACCTTC; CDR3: CASSLSDRGSYGYTF
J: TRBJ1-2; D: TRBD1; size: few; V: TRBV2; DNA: TGTGCCAGCAGTGATAGGGCAGGGGGAAACTATGGCTACACCTTC; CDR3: CASSDRAGGNYGYTF
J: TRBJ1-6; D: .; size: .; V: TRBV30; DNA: TGTGCCTGGAGTGTGGGGCAGGCTAATTCACCCCTCCACTTT; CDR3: CAWSVGQANSPLHF
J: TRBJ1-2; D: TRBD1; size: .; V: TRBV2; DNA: TGTGCCAGCCTCGTACCCGGGACAGTAACTAGTGGCTACACCTTC; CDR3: CASLVPGTVTSGYTF
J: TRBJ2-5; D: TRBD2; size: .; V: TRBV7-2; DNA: TGTGCCAGCAGCATTCGACTAGCGGGGGAGACCCAGTACTTC; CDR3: CASSIRLAGETQYF
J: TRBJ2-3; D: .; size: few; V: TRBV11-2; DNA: TGTGCCAGCAGCTTAGGTCGGGGCAACACAGATACGCAGTATTTT; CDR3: CASSLGRGNTDTQYF
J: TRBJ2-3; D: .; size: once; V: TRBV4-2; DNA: TGTGCCAGCAGCCAAGAAGGAGGAGGGGATACGCAGTATTTT; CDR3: CASSQEGGGDTQYF